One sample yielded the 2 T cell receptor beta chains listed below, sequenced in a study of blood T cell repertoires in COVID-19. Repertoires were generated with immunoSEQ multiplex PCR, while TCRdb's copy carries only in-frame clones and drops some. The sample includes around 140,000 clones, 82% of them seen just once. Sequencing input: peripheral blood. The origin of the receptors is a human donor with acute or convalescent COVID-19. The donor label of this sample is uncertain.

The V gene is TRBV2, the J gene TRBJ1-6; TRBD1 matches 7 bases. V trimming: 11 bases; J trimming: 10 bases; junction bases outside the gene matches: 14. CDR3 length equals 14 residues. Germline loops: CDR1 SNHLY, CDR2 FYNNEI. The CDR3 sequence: CASHEGARRSPLHF. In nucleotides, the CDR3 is TGTGCCTCCCATGAGGGGGCGCGGAGGTCACCCCTCCACTTT.

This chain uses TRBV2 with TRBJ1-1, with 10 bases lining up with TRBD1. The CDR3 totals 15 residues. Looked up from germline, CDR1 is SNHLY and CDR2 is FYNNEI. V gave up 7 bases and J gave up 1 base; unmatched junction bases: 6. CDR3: CASIRTGGPNTEAFF. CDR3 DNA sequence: TGTGCCAGCATTCGGACAGGGGGGCCGAACACTGAAGCTTTCTTT.